One sample yielded the 6 T cell receptor beta chains listed below, sequenced in a study of T cells in Graves' hyperthyroidism and ophthalmopathy. RNA transcripts yielded amplified TCR beta CDR3 regions. First-round RT-PCR targeting the TCR CDR3 was performed with the HTBI primer set. TCRdb reprocessed the multiplex PCR reads with MiXCR, giving one entry per CDR3 protein. Here the sample spans 450,000 to 650,000 distinct CDR3 sequences, less than 25% being singletons. Material for sequencing was blood. The origin of the receptors is a man aged 18 to 35 with Graves' hyperthyroidism.

This rearrangement joins TRBV6-4 to TRBJ2-2; D may be TRBD2 (6 bases). Trimming stripped 2 bases from V and 4 bases from J, with 8 bases between. Per the germline V gene, CDR1 is MRHNA and CDR2 is SNTAGT. CDR3 length equals 14 residues. In nucleotides, the CDR3 is TGTGCCAGCAGTGACGGACTAACCACCGGGGAGCTGTTTTTT. Translation: CASSDGLTTGELFF.

The chain recombines TRBV20-1 with TRBJ1-1; 12 nucleotides agree with TRBD1. The CDR3 contains 14 residues. Losses at the gene ends were 5 bases for V and 5 bases for J; bases not matched to a gene: 6. The germline V gene encodes CDR1 DFQATT and CDR2 SNEGSKA (reference sequence). For the CDR3, the DNA is TGCAGTGCTCGATGGGACAGGGGGCATACTGAAGCTTTCTTT. Translated: CSARWDRGHTEAFF.

This clonotype was observed many times. The rearrangement links TRBV19 to TRBJ1-1, with D perhaps matching TRBD1 (6 bases). Trimming removed 9 bases from V and 1 base from J, with 12 bases in between. Germline loops: CDR1 LNHDA, CDR2 SQIVND (reference sequence). The CDR3 extends over 13 amino acids. CDR3 sequence reads: CASSPRGNTEAFF. As DNA, the CDR3 is TGTGCCAGCAGTCCCAGGGGGAACACTGAAGCTTTCTTT.

The table lists this clonotype with many counts. The rearrangement joins TRBV6-1 to TRBJ1-2, with TRBD1 identical over 8 bases. This CDR3 comprises 15 residues. Per germline, CDR1 MNHNS and CDR2 SASEGT. The V segment lost 4 bases and the J segment 4 bases; nucleotides outside the gene matches: 8. The chain's CDR3 is CASSAQGGRGYGYTF. The CDR3 nucleotides read TGTGCCAGCAGTGCACAGGGGGGTCGGGGCTATGGCTACACCTTC.

About this clonotype itself: Here the CDR3 omits its conserved ending phenylalanine or tryptophan, so a read error is the likely source. It is unclear where the CDR3 begins or ends on the DNA, so no DNA is shown, and the CDR3 is as TCRdb lists it. The chain combines TRBV7-4 with TRBJ1-2. Germline CDR1 is SGHVT and CDR2 is SQSDAQ. The CDR3 length equals 10 residues, ends included. The CDR3 loop is CADFHYGYSV.

This clonotype was picked up many times. V and J are TRBV6-1 and TRBJ2-7, with a possible D match to TRBD2 (6 bases). The CDR3 extends over 12 amino acids. Trimming stripped 11 bases from V and 6 bases from J, with 17 bases between. Per the germline V gene, CDR1 is MNHNS and CDR2 is SASEGT. The CDR3 reads CASKRGFGEQYF. The CDR3 nucleotides are TGTGCCTCCAAACGGGGGTTCGGCGAGCAGTACTTC.